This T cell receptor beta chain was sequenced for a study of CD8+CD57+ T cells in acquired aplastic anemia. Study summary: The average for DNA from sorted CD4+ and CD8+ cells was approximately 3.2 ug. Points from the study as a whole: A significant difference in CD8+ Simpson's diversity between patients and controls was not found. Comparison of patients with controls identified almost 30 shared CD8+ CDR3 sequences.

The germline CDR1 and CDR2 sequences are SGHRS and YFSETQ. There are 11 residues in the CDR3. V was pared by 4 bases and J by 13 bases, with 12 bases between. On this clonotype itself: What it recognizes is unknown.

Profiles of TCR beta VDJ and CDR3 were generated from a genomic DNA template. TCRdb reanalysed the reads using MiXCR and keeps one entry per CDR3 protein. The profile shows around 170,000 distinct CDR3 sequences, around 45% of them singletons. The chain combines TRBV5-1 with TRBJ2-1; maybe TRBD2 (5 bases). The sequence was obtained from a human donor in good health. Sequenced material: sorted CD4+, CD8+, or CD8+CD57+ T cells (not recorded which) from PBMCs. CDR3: CASSADSRQFF. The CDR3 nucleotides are TGCGCCAGCAGCGCGGACTCGCGCCAGTTCTTC.